Listed below are T cell receptor beta chains from one sample, sequenced in a study of immune evolution from preneoplasia to lung adenocarcinoma. TCRdb keeps only in-frame clones here, not all; method: immunoSEQ multiplex PCR. Of about 2,500 clones listed, 70% to 85% are singletons. Sequencing was performed on FFPE adjacent normal lung tissue. All receptors come from a person between 65 and 80 years old with lung adenocarcinoma. CDR3s include the opening cysteine and the closing phenylalanine or tryptophan. A D gene is named only where the DNA matches it firmly. Not every row has a clone size; where given, it reads once, few, many or a size class.

clone_size j_call d_call v_call cdr3_nt cdr3_aa
. TRBJ1-5 TRBD1 TRBV30 TGTGCCTGGAGTCCCACCGGGACAGGGGCCGATAGCAATCAGCCCCAGCATTTT CAWSPTGTGADSNQPQHF
few TRBJ1-2 TRBD1 TRBV19 TGTGCCAGTAGTAGGACAGGGAGAGATGGCTACACCTTC CASSRTGRDGYTF
few TRBJ2-5 TRBD2 TRBV2 TGTGCCAGCAGGGGGTTTGGACTAGCGCTAGGGGAGACCCAGTACTTC CASRGFGLALGETQYF
. TRBJ2-7 TRBD2 TRBV27 TGTGCCAGCAGTTTATTCCGGGGGGGGCCCTACGAGCAGTACTTC CASSLFRGGPYEQYF
. TRBJ2-7 . TRBV5-1 TGCGCCAGCAGCTTGGGCTCGCAAAGCAACGAGCAGTACTTC CASSLGSQSNEQYF
once TRBJ2-2 . TRBV4-1 TGCGCCAGCAGCTATCTCAGGGTCGGGGAGCTGTTTTTT CASSYLRVGELFF
once TRBJ2-5 . TRBV6-5 TGTGCCAGCAGTTACGGGTTCGGGAGTGGATGGGAGACCCAGTACTTC CASSYGFGSGWETQYF
. TRBJ1-2 . TRBV6-6 TGTGCCGGAGAAGGCCCGGGCCCCCGGAATGGCTACACCTTC CAGEGPGPRNGYTF
. TRBJ2-7 . TRBV28 TGTGCCAGCAGCCTGGTTAGCTCCTACGAGCAGTACTTC CASSLVSSYEQYF
. TRBJ2-3 TRBD1 TRBV7-9 TGTGCCAGCAGCTTAGTTCTCGGGACAGATACAGATACGCAGTATTTT CASSLVLGTDTDTQYF
. TRBJ1-3 . TRBV28 TGTGCCAGCAGAGACACAGCTGGAAACACCATATATTTT CASRDTAGNTIYF
. TRBJ1-2 . TRBV29-1 TGCAGCGTTGGGGACACAGGGTATGCTCCCTATGGCTACACCTTC CSVGDTGYAPYGYTF
few TRBJ2-5 TRBD2 TRBV7-2 TGTGCCAGTTTCTTAGGACTAGAGGGAGAGACCCAGTACTTC CASFLGLEGETQYF
. TRBJ2-7 TRBD1 TRBV27 TGTGCCAGCAGTCCGGCCGGACAGGATTACGAGCAGTACTTC CASSPAGQDYEQYF
. TRBJ2-1 . TRBV4-2 TGTGCCAGCAGCCAAGATCTCCCAGACAATGAGCAGTTCTTC CASSQDLPDNEQFF
few TRBJ2-3 TRBD2 TRBV5-4 TGTGCCAGCCGGCGGGAGGGCGGGGTCGAGGATACGCAGTATTTT CASRREGGVEDTQYF
. TRBJ2-3 . TRBV28 TGTGCCAGCAGTTTACCAGGGGCAGGGACAGATACGCAGTATTTT CASSLPGAGTDTQYF
. TRBJ1-1 . TRBV29-1 TGCAGCGTTGGGTCCCTGGGCCTGAACACTGAAGCTTTCTTT CSVGSLGLNTEAFF
once TRBJ2-2 . TRBV5-1 TGCGCCAGCAGCCCGACGAGGGGGGGGATCGGGGAGCTGTTTTTT CASSPTRGGIGELFF
. TRBJ2-5 . TRBV2 TGTGCCAGCAGGGGGGGTGAAGAGACCCAGTACTTC CASRGGEETQYF
. TRBJ1-1 TRBD1 TRBV7-2 TGTGCCAGCAGCTTTACAGGGGAAGCTGAAGCTTTCTTT CASSFTGEAEAFF
. TRBJ1-2 . TRBV28 TGTGCCAGCAGTTTAGCAAGCGGGGTTGGCTATGGCTACACCTTC CASSLASGVGYGYTF
few TRBJ2-7 TRBD1 TRBV19 TGTGCCAGTCAGGGACAGGGTAACGAGCAGTACTTC CASQGQGNEQYF
. TRBJ1-2 . TRBV28 TGTGCCAGCAGTCGGGGGGCTAACTATGGCTACACCTTC CASSRGANYGYTF
. TRBJ2-5 TRBD1 TRBV11-3 TGTGCCAGCAGGGGGACAGGGGAGGAGACCCAGTACTTC CASRGTGEETQYF
. TRBJ2-7 TRBD2 TRBV5-1 TGCGCCAGCAGCGAAACTAGCGGGGGTGCCTACGAGCAGTACTTC CASSETSGGAYEQYF
. TRBJ2-5 . TRBV25-1 TGTGCCAGCAGTGAAATTAGTTTTGGGGGGGAGACCCAGTACTTC CASSEISFGGETQYF
. TRBJ2-7 TRBD2 TRBV10-3 TGTGCCATCCGGGGTGTAGGCGGGAGCTCCTACGAGCAGTACTTC CAIRGVGGSSYEQYF
large TRBJ2-1 TRBD1 TRBV6-6 TGTGCCAGCAGTCACCCGGGACAGCTCTCTAATGAGCAGTTCTTC CASSHPGQLSNEQFF
once TRBJ2-7 TRBD1 TRBV27 TGTGCCAGCAGGTCCCCAGGGGGCCCCTTCTACGAGCAGTACTTC CASRSPGGPFYEQYF
few TRBJ2-5 . TRBV6-5 TGTGCCAGCAGTTCCCCGCGCGGGACAACAGAGACCCAGTACTTC CASSSPRGTTETQYF
. TRBJ2-3 TRBD1 TRBV29-1 TGCAGCGTCCGACAGGGGTCCGATACGCAGTATTTT CSVRQGSDTQYF
few TRBJ2-1 . TRBV11-3 TGTGCCAGCAGCCAGGGTTTCTACAATGAGCAGTTCTTC CASSQGFYNEQFF
. TRBJ2-6 . TRBV30 TGTGCCTGGAGTGTATACGGGATAGGGGCCAACGTCCTGACTTTC CAWSVYGIGANVLTF
once TRBJ2-1 TRBD1 TRBV29-1 TGCAGCGTTCGGGACAGGGTTTACTACAATGAGCAGTTCTTC CSVRDRVYYNEQFF
. TRBJ1-2 . TRBV28 TGTGCCAGCAGTTTATCGGAGGCCCTAAACTATGGCTACACCTTC CASSLSEALNYGYTF
. TRBJ2-2 . TRBV9 TGTGCCAGCAGCGGGAAGACAGACCCGGAGCTGTTTTTT CASSGKTDPELFF
. TRBJ1-1 TRBD1 TRBV5-6 TGTGCCAGCAGCCTCACTCCGACAGGGATGAACACTGAAGCTTTCTTT CASSLTPTGMNTEAFF
once TRBJ1-1 . TRBV7-9 TGTGCCAGCAGCTTATTAGAGGGCGACACTGAAGCTTTCTTT CASSLLEGDTEAFF
once TRBJ2-7 . TRBV2 TGTGCCAGCAGTGTTGGGGGATCCTACGAGCAGTACTTC CASSVGGSYEQYF
. TRBJ2-2 TRBD1 TRBV5-1 TGCGCCAGCAGCCCCCTCTCTGTCCCAGGGGGCCTAAACACCGGGGAGCTGTTTTTT CASSPLSVPGGLNTGELFF
. TRBJ1-4 . TRBV6-1 TGTGCCAGCGGCATGCGGCTGGTTGAAAAACTGTTTTTT CASGMRLVEKLFF
. TRBJ1-5 TRBD1 TRBV7-2 TGTGCCAGCAGCCCCGACAGGGTGAGGCCCCAGCATTTT CASSPDRVRPQHF
. TRBJ1-2 . TRBV25-1 TGTGCCAGCAGCGAGGCGGACTATGGCTACACCTTC CASSEADYGYTF
few TRBJ2-5 . TRBV14 TGTGCCAGCAGCCGGTGGGACCGGGAGACCCAGTACTTC CASSRWDRETQYF
once TRBJ2-3 TRBD2 TRBV7-3 TGTGCCAGCAGCCGGCGGGACTACCGGTTAGGCACAGATACGCAGTATTTT CASSRRDYRLGTDTQYF
. TRBJ2-1 . TRBV4-1 TGCGCCAGCAGCCATCTAGCGGACAGCTCCTACAATGAGCAGTTCTTC CASSHLADSSYNEQFF
once TRBJ2-7 . TRBV29-1 TGCAGCGGAGGTAGCGGAAGCTACGAGCAGTACTTC CSGGSGSYEQYF
. TRBJ2-7 TRBD1 TRBV5-1 TGCGCCAGCAGCCCGAAGGACAGGGTCTACGAGCAGTACTTC CASSPKDRVYEQYF
. TRBJ2-5 . TRBV30 TGTGCCTGGAGTAAGGGTGCGTACCAAGAGACCCAGTACTTC CAWSKGAYQETQYF